Below are 26 T cell receptor beta chains sequenced from a single sample in a study of cytotoxic CD8 clonotypes in ibrutinib-treated CLL. Profiled with immunoSEQ multiplex PCR; TCRdb holds only in-frame clones, not every one. The table records tens of thousands of clones, approximately 70% of them present only once. Specimen: PBMCs, collected at disease progression, from a patient treated with ibrutinib. Receptor source: a human donor with chronic lymphocytic leukemia.

J is TRBJ1-3 and V is TRBV19; 9 nucleotides line up with TRBD1. Germline CDR1 LNHDA, CDR2 SQIVND (reference sequence). The CDR3 runs 17 residues. V was pared by 5 bases and J by 4 bases, with 12 bases of the junction left unmatched. This CDR3 is CASSASGTGQGGNTIYF. DNA for the CDR3: TGTGCCAGTAGTGCCTCCGGGACAGGGCAGGGAGGAAACACCATATATTTT.

This chain joins TRBV5-1 and TRBJ1-2; 7 bases map to TRBD1. After removal of 4 bases from V and 6 bases from J, the junction contained 6 bases not matched to a gene. The CDR3 is 13 residues long. Per germline, CDR1 SGHRS and CDR2 YFSETQ. CDR3 region: CASSIAGTDGYTF. As DNA, the CDR3 is TGCGCCAGCAGCATAGCCGGGACAGATGGCTACACCTTC.

The CDR3 loop is CSALGLAVSTDTQYF. The CDR3 DNA is TGCAGCGCTCTGGGACTAGCGGTTAGCACAGATACGCAGTATTTT. The chain uses TRBV29-1 and TRBJ2-3; 11 bases match TRBD2. Losses at the gene ends were 7 bases for V and 0 bases for J; bases not matched to a gene: 6. CDR3 size: 15 residues. Germline assignment: CDR1 SQVTM and CDR2 ANQGSEA.

This clone came up a few times. The V gene is TRBV9, the J gene TRBJ1-1; D is undetermined. V dropped 5 bases and J dropped 4 bases, with 12 bases sitting between them. The CDR3 consists of 13 residues. The germline CDR1 and CDR2 sequences are SGDLS and YYNGEE. CDR3: CASSLEMTTEAFF. CDR3 in DNA: TGTGCCAGCAGTCTGGAGATGACCACTGAAGCTTTCTTT. Based on the CDR3 plus reference TRBV9 and TRBJ1-1, the full variable domain is DSGVTQTPKHLITATGQRVTLRCSPRSGDLSVYWYQQSLDQGLQFLIQYYNGEERAKGNILERFSAQQFPDLHSELNLSSLELGDSALYFCASSLEMTTEAFFGQGTRLTVV.

The genes are TRBV30 and TRBJ1-6; no reliable D call. This CDR3 is built from 13 residues. The V end lost 4 bases, the J end lost 9 bases, and 13 bases lay between the germline ends. Germline CDR1 is GTSNPN and CDR2 is SVGIG (reference sequence). The CDR3 reads CAWTAIWGSPLHF. CDR3 nucleotide sequence: TGTGCCTGGACGGCGATTTGGGGTTCACCCCTCCACTTT.

The chain couples TRBV7-9 to TRBJ1-4; no clear D. V gave up 1 base and J gave up 8 bases, with 14 bases separating them. The germline V gene encodes CDR1 SEHNR and CDR2 FQNEAQ (reference sequence). There are 15 residues in the CDR3. This chain's CDR3 is CASSLGAVWPEKLFF. DNA of the CDR3: TGTGCCAGCAGCTTAGGGGCCGTGTGGCCCGAAAAACTGTTTTTT.

The gene calls are TRBV5-1 and TRBJ1-1; D is possibly TRBD1 (5 bases). The CDR3 has 12 amino acids. Trimming pared 1 base from V and 7 bases from J, leaving 8 bases between. Germline CDR1 SGHRS, CDR2 YFSETQ. This CDR3 is CASSLPQGEAFF. Here the CDR3 DNA reads TGCGCCAGCAGCTTGCCCCAGGGTGAAGCTTTCTTT.

This clone has a handful of counts. The rearrangement links TRBV7-9 to TRBJ1-2; 7 bases are a match to TRBD1. The CDR3 has 15 residues. The germline gives CDR1 SEHNR, CDR2 FQNEAQ (reference sequence). After removal of 1 base from V and 6 bases from J, the junction contained 8 bases not matched to a gene. This chain's CDR3 is CASSLDFRGDHGYTF. The CDR3, as DNA: TGTGCCAGCAGCTTAGACTTCAGGGGGGATCATGGCTACACCTTC.

This clone is large (0.1 to 1%) by share. The chain recombines TRBV27 with TRBJ1-6, with 11 bases that match TRBD1. Germline loops: CDR1 MNHEY, CDR2 SMNVEV (reference sequence). The CDR3 sequence is 17 residues long. The V gene end was trimmed by 6 bases and the J gene end by 0 bases; junction bases not matched to a gene: 4. The CDR3 protein is CASSPGTGGSYNSPLHF. The CDR3 DNA reads TGTGCCAGCAGCCCAGGGACAGGGGGCTCCTATAATTCACCCCTCCACTTT.

The chain uses TRBV6-5 and TRBJ2-7, with a tentative D call TRBD2 (6 bases). This CDR3 has 13 residues. V was pared by 3 bases and J by 3 bases, with 9 bases between. Germline lookup yields CDR1 MNHEY and CDR2 SVGAGI. In DNA form, the CDR3 reads TGTGCCAGCAGTTATGGGGGACTCTACGAGCAGTACTTC. Amino acid sequence: CASSYGGLYEQYF.

The chain combines TRBV6-5 with TRBJ1-5, with a weak D call TRBD1 (5 bases). Per germline, CDR1 MNHEY and CDR2 SVGAGI. With 6 bases removed from V and 6 bases from J, the gap between germline ends came to 12 bases. The CDR3 runs 13 residues. CDR3 coding DNA: TGTGCCAGCAGGTGGGGGGTGGGTCAGCCCCAGCATTTT. Translation gives CASRWGVGQPQHF.

V and J are TRBV27 and TRBJ1-2, with a possible D match to TRBD1 (5 bases). The CDR3 is 13 amino acids. Looked up from germline, CDR1 is MNHEY and CDR2 is SMNVEV (reference sequence). V was cut by 6 bases and J by 6 bases, with 14 bases left in between. This CDR3 is CASSPQAGDGYTF. The CDR3 DNA reads TGTGCCAGCAGCCCCCAGGCGGGGGATGGCTACACCTTC.

Only a few counts were recorded for this clone. J is TRBJ2-1 and V is TRBV10-3; D is undetermined. Deletions cut 3 bases from V and 5 bases from J, with 5 bases between. The CDR3 runs 12 residues. Germline loops: CDR1 ENHRY, CDR2 SYGVKD. The CDR3 nucleotides are TGTGCCATCAGTGAAAGTCACAATGAGCAGTTCTTC. This sequence encodes CAISESHNEQFF.

V is TRBV4-1 and J is TRBJ1-1; tentatively, D is TRBD1 (5 bases). Germline values: CDR1 MGHRA, CDR2 YSYEKL. V lost 4 bases to trimming and J lost 5 bases, with 17 bases between them. The CDR3 sequence is 15 residues long. CDR3 loop: CASSLPGPAGTEAFF. The CDR3 bases are TGCGCCAGCAGCCTCCCGGGGCCGGCTGGGACTGAAGCTTTCTTT.

The chain has TRBV4-1 and TRBJ1-1; D uncertain. The V gene's germline CDR1 is MGHRA and CDR2 YSYEKL. This CDR3 has 14 residues. V was shortened by 1 base and J by 1 base, with 7 bases between the two germline ends. CDR3 nucleotide sequence: TGCGCCAGCAGCCAAGGGGAGGCGAACACTGAAGCTTTCTTT. Amino acid sequence: CASSQGEANTEAFF.

This clone was found a few times. The chain is built from TRBV2 and TRBJ1-6; the match to TRBD1 covers 9 bases. CDR1 is SNHLY, CDR2 FYNNEI, per germline. This CDR3 contains 12 residues. Losses at the gene ends were 8 bases for V and 10 bases for J; bases not matched to a gene: 3. The CDR3 reads CASGTGQSPLHF. In nucleotides, the CDR3 is TGTGCCAGCGGGACAGGGCAATCACCCCTCCACTTT.

The chain uses TRBV9 and TRBJ2-1; TRBD1 aligns across 8 bases. CDR1 SGDLS and CDR2 YYNGEE come from the germline V gene. After removal of 3 bases from V and 7 bases from J, the junction contained 15 bases not matched to a gene. The CDR3 extends over 17 amino acids. The CDR3 here is CASSAWEQGAQKNEQFF. CDR3 bases: TGTGCCAGCAGCGCTTGGGAGCAGGGGGCGCAGAAGAATGAGCAGTTCTTC. The whole variable domain, filled in from reference TRBV9 and TRBJ2-1, reads DSGVTQTPKHLITATGQRVTLRCSPRSGDLSVYWYQQSLDQGLQFLIQYYNGEERAKGNILERFSAQQFPDLHSELNLSSLELGDSALYFCASSAWEQGAQKNEQFFGPGTRLTVL.

The chain recombines TRBV5-4 with TRBJ2-5, with TRBD2 matching over 7 bases. CDR1 is SGHNT and CDR2 is YYREEE in the germline V gene (reference sequence). CDR3 length equals 16 residues. V shed 1 base, J shed 1 base, and the junction held 7 bases outside the gene matches. CDR3 loop: CASSLTGGTLQETQYF. CDR3 coding DNA: TGTGCCAGCAGCTTGACGGGGGGTACCCTCCAAGAGACCCAGTACTTC. Variable domain in full (rest from reference TRBV5-4 and TRBJ2-5): ETGVTQSPTHLIKTRGQQVTLRCSSQSGHNTVSWYQQALGQGPQFIFQYYREEENGRGNFPPRFSGLQFPNYSSELNVNALELDDSALYLCASSLTGGTLQETQYFGPGTRLLVL.

The chain couples TRBV10-3 to TRBJ1-1; 8 bases agree with TRBD1. V shed 6 bases and J 4 bases; nucleotides not matched to a gene: 7. From germline, CDR1 is ENHRY and CDR2 SYGVKD. There are 14 residues in the CDR3. CDR3 coding DNA: TGTGCCATCAGCAGACAGGGGCAGGGCACTGAAGCTTTCTTT. Residues: CAISRQGQGTEAFF.

The V gene is TRBV14, the J gene TRBJ2-1, with 7 bases that match TRBD1. CDR1 is SGHDN and CDR2 is FVKESK in the germline V gene. This CDR3 contains 15 residues. V lost 4 bases to trimming and J lost 4 bases; unmatched junction nucleotides: 7. The CDR3 region has the DNA TGTGCCAGCAGCCCTCTTGGGACAGCTTACAATGAGCAGTTCTTC. Amino acid sequence: CASSPLGTAYNEQFF.

The chain links TRBV6-6 to TRBJ1-5; D is unresolved. This CDR3 region has 14 residues. CDR1 and CDR2 from the germline V gene are MNHNY and SVGAGI (reference sequence). Trimming pared 0 bases from V and 1 base from J, leaving 4 bases between. The CDR3 is CASSYSGSNQPQHF. The CDR3 DNA sequence: TGTGCCAGCAGTTACTCGGGCAGCAATCAGCCCCAGCATTTT.

This clone was counted only a few times. The V gene is TRBV5-6, the J gene TRBJ2-7; D is undetermined. V was cut by 4 bases and J by 0 bases, with 17 bases left in between. Germline-derived CDR1 and CDR2 are SGHDT and YYEEEE. The CDR3 spans 16 residues. The CDR3 DNA follows: TGTGCCAGCAGCCCGCCTTCCTCACAGATCTCCTACGAGCAGTACTTC. Encoded protein: CASSPPSSQISYEQYF. The full variable domain, rest sourced from reference TRBV5-6 and TRBJ2-7, is DAGVTQSPTHLIKTRGQQVTLRCSPKSGHDTVSWYQQALGQGPQFIFQYYEEEERQRGNFPDRFSGHQFPNYSSELNVNALLLGDSALYLCASSPPSSQISYEQYFGPGTRLTVT.

This clone was seen at least ten times. V gene TRBV5-8 combines with J gene TRBJ1-6; TRBD1 might be the D (5 bases). The length of the CDR3 is 14 residues. V was pared by 0 bases and J by 8 bases, with 9 bases between. Germline-derived CDR1 and CDR2 are SGHTS and YDEGEE. CDR3: CASSLAFRDSPLHF. Written as DNA, the CDR3 is TGTGCCAGCAGCTTGGCTTTCAGGGATTCACCCCTCCACTTT.

The chain couples TRBV2 to TRBJ1-1; a possible D gene is TRBD1 (5 bases). The V end was cut by 6 bases, the J end by 10 bases, with 15 bases between. Germline values: CDR1 SNHLY, CDR2 FYNNEI. The CDR3 runs to 12 residues. The CDR3 DNA is TGTGCCAGCAGCCCCGGGACGGAGCTAGCTTTCTTT. This translates into CASSPGTELAFF.

The genes are TRBV19 and TRBJ1-1, with D tentatively TRBD1 (5 bases). In germline, CDR1 is LNHDA, CDR2 SQIVND (reference sequence). Trimming took 6 bases from V and 6 from J, leaving 14 bases between them. This CDR3 is 13 amino acids long. CDR3 loop: CASRNPPRAEAFF. The CDR3 nucleotides read TGTGCCAGTAGGAACCCTCCCAGGGCTGAAGCTTTCTTT.

The chain is built from TRBV9 and TRBJ2-2; TRBD1 aligns across 7 bases. V was clipped by 2 bases and J by 1 base; unmatched bases: 5. This CDR3 is 16 amino acids long. In germline, CDR1 is SGDLS, CDR2 YYNGEE. CDR3 sequence reads: CASSVPRTGNTGELFF. The CDR3 DNA reads TGTGCCAGCAGCGTTCCTCGGACAGGGAACACCGGGGAGCTGTTTTTT.